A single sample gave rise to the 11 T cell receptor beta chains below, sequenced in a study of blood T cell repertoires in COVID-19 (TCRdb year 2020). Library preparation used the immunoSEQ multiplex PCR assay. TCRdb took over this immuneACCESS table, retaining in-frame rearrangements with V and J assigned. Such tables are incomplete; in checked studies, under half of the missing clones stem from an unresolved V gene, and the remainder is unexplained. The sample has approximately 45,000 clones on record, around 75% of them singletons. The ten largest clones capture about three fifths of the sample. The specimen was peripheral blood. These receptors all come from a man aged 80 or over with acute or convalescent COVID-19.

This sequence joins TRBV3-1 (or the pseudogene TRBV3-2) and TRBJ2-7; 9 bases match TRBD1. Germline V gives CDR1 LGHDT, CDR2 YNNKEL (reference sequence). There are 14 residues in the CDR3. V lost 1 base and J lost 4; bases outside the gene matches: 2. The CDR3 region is CASSQGGTGYEQYF. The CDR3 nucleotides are TGTGCCAGCAGCCAAGGTGGGACAGGGTACGAGCAGTACTTC.

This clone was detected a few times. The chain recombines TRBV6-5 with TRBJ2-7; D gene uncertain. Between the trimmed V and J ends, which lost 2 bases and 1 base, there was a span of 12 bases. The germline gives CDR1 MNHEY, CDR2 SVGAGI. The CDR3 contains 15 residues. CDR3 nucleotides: TGTGCCAGCAGTTACGCCCATGGTCTATCCTACGAGCAGTACTTC. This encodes CASSYAHGLSYEQYF.

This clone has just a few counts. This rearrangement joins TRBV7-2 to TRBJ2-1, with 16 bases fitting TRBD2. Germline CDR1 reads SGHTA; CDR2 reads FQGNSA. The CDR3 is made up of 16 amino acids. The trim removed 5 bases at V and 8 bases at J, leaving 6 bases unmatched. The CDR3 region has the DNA TGTGCCAGCAGCGTGGGGACTAGCGGGAGGGCTTATGAGCAGTTCTTC. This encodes CASSVGTSGRAYEQFF.

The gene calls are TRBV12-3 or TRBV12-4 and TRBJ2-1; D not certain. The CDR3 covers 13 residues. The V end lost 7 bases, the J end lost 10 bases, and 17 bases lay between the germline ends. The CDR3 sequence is CASTLRLVREQFF. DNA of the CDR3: TGTGCCAGCACTCTCCGGCTAGTGAGGGAGCAGTTCTTC.

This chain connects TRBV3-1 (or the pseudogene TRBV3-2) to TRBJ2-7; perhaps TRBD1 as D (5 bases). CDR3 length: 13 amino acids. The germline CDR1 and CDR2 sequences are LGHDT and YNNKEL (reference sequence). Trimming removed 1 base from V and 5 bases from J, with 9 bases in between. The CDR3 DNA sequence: TGTGCCAGCAGCCAAGGGGGCCCCAACGAGCAGTACTTC. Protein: CASSQGGPNEQYF.

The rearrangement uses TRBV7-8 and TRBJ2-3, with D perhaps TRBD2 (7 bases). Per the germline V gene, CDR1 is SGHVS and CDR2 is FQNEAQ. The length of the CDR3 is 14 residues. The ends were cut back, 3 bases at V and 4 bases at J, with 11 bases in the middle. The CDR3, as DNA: TGTGCCAGCAGCTTTCCCGGGGGGCCAGATACGCAGTATTTT. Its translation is CASSFPGGPDTQYF.

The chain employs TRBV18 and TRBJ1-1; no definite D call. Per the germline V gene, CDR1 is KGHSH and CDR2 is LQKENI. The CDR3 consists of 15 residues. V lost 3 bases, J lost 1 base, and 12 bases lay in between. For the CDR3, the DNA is TGTGCCAGCTCACCCGCGTCGGGGAGGAACACTGAAGCTTTCTTT. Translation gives CASSPASGRNTEAFF.

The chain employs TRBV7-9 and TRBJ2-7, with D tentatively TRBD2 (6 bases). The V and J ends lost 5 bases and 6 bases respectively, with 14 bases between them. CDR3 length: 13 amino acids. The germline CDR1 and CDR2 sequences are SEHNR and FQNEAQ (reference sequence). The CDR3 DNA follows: TGTGCCAGCAGCCCGTTTGAGCGGGTCGAGCAGTACTTC. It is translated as CASSPFERVEQYF. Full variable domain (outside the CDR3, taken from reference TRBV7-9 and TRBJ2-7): DTGVSQNPRHKITKRGQNVTFRCDPISEHNRLYWYRQTLGQGPEFLTYFQNEAQLEKSRLLSDRFSAERPKGSFSTLEIQRTEQGDSAMYLCASSPFERVEQYFGPGTRLTVT.

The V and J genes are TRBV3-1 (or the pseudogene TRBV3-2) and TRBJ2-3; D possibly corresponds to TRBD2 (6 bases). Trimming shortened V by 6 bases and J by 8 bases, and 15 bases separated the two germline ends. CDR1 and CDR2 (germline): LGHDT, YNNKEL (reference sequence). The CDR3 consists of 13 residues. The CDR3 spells CASRGTSVGTQYF. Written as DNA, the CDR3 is TGTGCCAGCAGGGGGACTTCCGTCGGTACGCAGTATTTT.

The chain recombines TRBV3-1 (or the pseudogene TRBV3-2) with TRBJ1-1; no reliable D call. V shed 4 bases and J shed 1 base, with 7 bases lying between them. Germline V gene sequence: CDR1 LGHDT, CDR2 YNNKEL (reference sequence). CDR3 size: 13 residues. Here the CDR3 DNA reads TGTGCCAGCAGCCCTATTACGAACACTGAAGCTTTCTTT. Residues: CASSPITNTEAFF.

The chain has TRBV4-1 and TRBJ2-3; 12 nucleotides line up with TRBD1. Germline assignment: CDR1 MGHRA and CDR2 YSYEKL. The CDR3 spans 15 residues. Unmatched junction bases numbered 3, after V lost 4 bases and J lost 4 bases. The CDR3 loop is CASSRGQGAADTQYF. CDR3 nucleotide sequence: TGCGCCAGCAGCCGGGGACAGGGGGCCGCAGATACGCAGTATTTT.